Sequencing of this T cell receptor (beta chain) was carried out in a study of T cells in Graves' hyperthyroidism and ophthalmopathy. Amplified TCR beta CDR3 regions derived from RNA transcripts. HTBI primers were the set used in a first-round RT-PCR of the TCR CDR3. In TCRdb, the multiplex PCR reads were re-called with MiXCR into one record per CDR3 protein. Of hundreds of thousands of distinct CDR3 sequences listed, 17% are singletons. V was clipped by 3 bases and J by 6 bases, with 11 bases between them. Germline CDR1 is SGHAT and CDR2 is FQNNGV. The CDR3 runs to 14 residues. Study conclusions and caveats: Separation of ophthalmopathy from stable hyperthyroidism was achieved by a 13 V-J model.

Under 3 months was the duration of disease in ophthalmopathy patients, who also had a Clinical Activity Score of at least 3 and a NOSPECS grade of at least 4. The sample holds a few counts of this clonotype. Its target is not known. This chain joins TRBV11-2 and TRBJ2-2, with D perhaps TRBD2 (6 bases). The TCR comes from a woman aged 18-29 years with Graves' ophthalmopathy. Sequencing used blood. CDR3 residues: CASSLEDYPGELFF. As DNA, the CDR3 is TGTGCCAGCAGCTTGGAGGACTACCCCGGGGAGCTGTTTTTT.